This entry is about one TCR beta chain. This sample was included in a study of cytomegalovirus exposure and HLA in healthy donors. PCR employed 60 Vbeta and 13 Jbeta primers. Sequencing used immunoSEQ multiplex PCR; TCRdb keeps in-frame clones, though not all of them. The sample shows roughly 140,000 clones, and approximately 1% sits with its ten largest clones. The sequencing input was PBMCs. This TCR came from a male donor in good health and CMV-seronegative.

The CDR3 sequence: CASSLSSGRTDTQYF. Written as DNA, the CDR3 is TGTGCCAGCAGTTTATCTAGCGGGAGGACAGATACGCAGTATTTT. This chain joins TRBV27 and TRBJ2-3; 10 bases fit TRBD2. The germline gives CDR1 MNHEY, CDR2 SMNVEV (reference sequence). The CDR3 covers 15 residues. J was trimmed by 3 bases and V by 0 bases; bases with no gene match: 0.